This passage covers 20 T cell receptor beta chains from one sample sequenced in a study of OX40 agonist ivuxolimab in advanced cancers. Sequencing used immunoSEQ multiplex PCR; TCRdb keeps in-frame clones, though not all of them. Of tens of thousands of clones in the sample, approximately 89% were seen once. The starting material was CD4+ or CD8+ T cells sorted from blood, obtained in a trial of the OX40 agonist ivuxolimab. Receptor source: an adult with an advanced solid tumor such as melanoma, head and neck, liver or kidney cancer.

V is TRBV6-1 and J is TRBJ1-1, with TRBD1 identical over 7 bases. Per germline, CDR1 MNHNS and CDR2 SASEGT. The V and J ends lost 6 bases and 6 bases, in that order; junction bases with no gene match: 7. The CDR3 length is 13 residues. CDR3 in DNA: TGTGCCAGCAGCCCGACAGGGTTCGCTGAAGCTTTCTTT. It translates to CASSPTGFAEAFF.

The chain has TRBV9 and TRBJ2-1; TRBD2 agrees at 9 bases. Per the germline V gene, CDR1 is SGDLS and CDR2 is YYNGEE. The CDR3 runs to 16 residues. The V gene end was trimmed by 2 bases and the J gene end by 3 bases; junction bases not matched to a gene: 6. The DNA of the CDR3 is TGTGCCAGCAGCGTTGGCGGGAGGGCCGACTACAATGAGCAGTTCTTC. Its translation is CASSVGGRADYNEQFF.

V is TRBV29-1 and J is TRBJ2-2; TRBD1 is a possible D gene (6 bases). CDR3 size: 13 residues. V dropped 7 bases and J dropped 1 base, with 10 bases sitting between them. The germline gives CDR1 SQVTM, CDR2 ANQGSEA. The CDR3 sequence: CSGGTRNTGELFF. The CDR3 DNA reads TGCAGCGGGGGGACAAGGAACACCGGGGAGCTGTTTTTT.

J is TRBJ2-1 and V is TRBV15; D ambiguous. V lost 5 bases and J 0 bases, leaving 11 bases between the germline ends. Germline values: CDR1 LNHNV, CDR2 YYDKDF (reference sequence). CDR3 length: 15 residues. The CDR3, as DNA: TGTGCCACCAGCGCTAGTAGCAGCTCCTACAATGAGCAGTTCTTC. Its protein is CATSASSSSYNEQFF.

This clone was recorded once. The chain couples TRBV5-4 to TRBJ2-4; D is ambiguous. The CDR3 covers 12 residues. The V end lost 4 bases, the J end lost 5 bases, and 7 bases lay between the germline ends. Germline assignment: CDR1 SGHNT and CDR2 YYREEE (reference sequence). CDR3 bases: TGTGCCAGCAGCGGGAATCAAAACATTCAGTACTTC. Its protein product is CASSGNQNIQYF.

The V and J genes are TRBV4-3 and TRBJ2-2, with D unclear. CDR1 is LGHNA and CDR2 is YSLEER in the germline V gene. The V end was cut by 0 bases, the J end by 5 bases, with 16 bases between. The CDR3 spans 17 residues. CDR3 loop: CASSQDRAAPMTGELFF. The CDR3 nucleotides read TGCGCCAGCAGCCAAGATCGAGCAGCCCCTATGACCGGGGAGCTGTTTTTT.

The rearrangement uses TRBV6-1 and TRBJ1-1; D is unresolved. The CDR3 spans 17 residues. The germline CDR1 and CDR2 sequences are MNHNS and SASEGT. V was pared by 4 bases and J by 0 bases, with 18 bases between. The CDR3 nucleotides read TGTGCCAGCAGTGCTTGGGATTCGCCCGCCATGAACACTGAAGCTTTCTTT. Translated: CASSAWDSPAMNTEAFF.

J is TRBJ1-1 and V is TRBV13; TRBD1 matches at 9 bases. Germline values: CDR1 PRHDT, CDR2 FYEKMQ (reference sequence). V lost 6 bases to trimming and J lost 7 bases; unmatched junction nucleotides: 6. This CDR3 region has 13 residues. CDR3 DNA sequence: TGTGCCAGCAGGTCGGGGACAGGGATTGAAGCTTTCTTT. This encodes CASRSGTGIEAFF.

J is TRBJ2-4 and V is TRBV7-3; D gene ambiguous. Trimming pared 0 bases from V and 0 bases from J, leaving 6 bases between. Germline V gene data show CDR1 as SGHTA and CDR2 as FQGTGA. CDR3 length: 15 residues. In DNA, the CDR3 is TGTGCCAGCAGCTTAACTGACGGAGCCAAAAACATTCAGTACTTC. Residues: CASSLTDGAKNIQYF.

The chain carries TRBV5-6 and TRBJ2-7; D unresolved. Germline V gene lookup returns CDR1 SGHDT and CDR2 YYEEEE. The CDR3 runs 13 residues. Trimming cost V 0 bases and J 6 bases, with 10 bases left between them. CDR3 sequence reads: CASSLGILGEQYV. Written as DNA, the CDR3 is TGTGCCAGCAGCTTGGGGATTCTCGGCGAGCAGTACGTC.

The V call is TRBV13, the J call TRBJ2-7, with D possibly TRBD1 on 5 matching bases. Trimming pared 4 bases from V and 4 bases from J, leaving 17 bases between. The CDR3 runs to 15 residues. In germline, CDR1 is PRHDT, CDR2 FYEKMQ (reference sequence). CDR3 region: CASSSPQGRVYEQYF. Written as DNA, the CDR3 is TGTGCCAGCAGCTCCCCCCAGGGAAGGGTTTACGAGCAGTACTTC.

The rearrangement uses TRBV27 and TRBJ2-1, with D perhaps assigned TRBD1 or TRBD2 (5 bases each). V lost 1 base and J lost 0, with 10 bases in between. The CDR3 spans 16 residues. From germline, CDR1 is MNHEY and CDR2 SMNVEV (reference sequence). CDR3 nucleotides: TGTGCCAGCAGTTTATATGAGGGGAGCTCCTACAATGAGCAGTTCTTC. Translating gives CASSLYEGSSYNEQFF.

The V and J genes are TRBV28 and TRBJ2-1; D not certain. This CDR3 region has 10 residues. Germline values: CDR1 MDHEN, CDR2 SYDVKM. The V end lost 5 bases, the J end lost 7 bases, and 3 bases lay between the germline ends. CDR3 sequence reads: CASSINEQFF. DNA of the CDR3: TGTGCCAGCAGTATAAATGAGCAGTTCTTC.

This clone was detected only a few times. The J gene is TRBJ2-7, the V gene TRBV11-2, with D perhaps being TRBD1 or TRBD2 (5 bases each). Trimming took off 3 bases at V and 0 bases at J, with 6 bases between the two ends. Germline CDR1 SGHAT, CDR2 FQNNGV. The CDR3 covers 13 residues. The DNA of the CDR3 is TGTGCCAGCAGCTTTGGGGGCTCCTACGAGCAGTACGTC. It codes for CASSFGGSYEQYV.

This chain joins TRBV6-5 and TRBJ1-1; D is undetermined. The CDR3 is made up of 13 amino acids. Germline CDR1 and CDR2: MNHEY and SVGAGI. Deletions cut 5 bases from V and 1 base from J, with 8 bases between. The CDR3 reads CASSLSGNTEAFF. DNA for the CDR3: TGTGCCAGCAGTCTATCGGGGAACACTGAAGCTTTCTTT.

In regard to this clone: Different DNA sequences within this sample yield the same CDR3. V is TRBV19 and J is TRBJ1-5; the D gene is possibly TRBD1 (5 bases). Trimming cost V 5 bases and J 3 bases, with 11 bases left between them. CDR1 and CDR2 (germline): LNHDA, SQIVND (reference sequence). This CDR3 spans 14 amino acids. The CDR3 loop is CASSVRDSNQPQHF. The DNA of the CDR3 is TGTGCCAGTAGTGTCCGGGACTCCAATCAGCCCCAGCATTTT.

J is TRBJ2-1 and V is TRBV27, with D possibly TRBD2 on 6 matching bases. Germline CDR1 reads MNHEY; CDR2 reads SMNVEV (reference sequence). V lost 5 bases, J lost 1 base, and 12 bases lay in between. There are 15 residues in the CDR3. The CDR3 spells CASSPVAGSYNEQFF. CDR3 nucleotide sequence: TGTGCCAGCAGTCCGGTCGCGGGGTCCTACAATGAGCAGTTCTTC.

The genes are TRBV27 and TRBJ2-5; tentatively, D is TRBD1 (6 bases). The CDR3 contains 16 residues. Germline loops: CDR1 MNHEY, CDR2 SMNVEV (reference sequence). The germline V and J ends were trimmed by 1 base and 5 bases, with 17 bases remaining between them. CDR3 region: CASSLWSGDKSETQYF. In DNA form, the CDR3 reads TGTGCCAGCAGTTTATGGTCAGGGGATAAGAGCGAGACCCAGTACTTC.

This sequence joins TRBV18 and TRBJ1-1; 7 positions match TRBD1. In germline, CDR1 is KGHSH, CDR2 LQKENI. V was pared by 0 bases and J by 6 bases, with 4 bases of the junction left unmatched. CDR3 length equals 14 residues. CDR3 region: CASSPPEGGPEAFF. CDR3 bases: TGTGCCAGCTCACCACCGGAAGGGGGCCCTGAAGCTTTCTTT.

The chain is built from TRBV7-2 and TRBJ2-7; TRBD2 agrees at 9 bases. V trimming: 4 bases; J trimming: 3 bases; junction bases outside the gene matches: 10. Germline V gene data show CDR1 as SGHTA and CDR2 as FQGNSA. The CDR3 consists of 16 residues. The chain's CDR3 is CASSSTSGGPLYEQYF. The CDR3 bases are TGTGCCAGCAGCTCGACTAGCGGAGGCCCCCTCTACGAGCAGTACTTC.